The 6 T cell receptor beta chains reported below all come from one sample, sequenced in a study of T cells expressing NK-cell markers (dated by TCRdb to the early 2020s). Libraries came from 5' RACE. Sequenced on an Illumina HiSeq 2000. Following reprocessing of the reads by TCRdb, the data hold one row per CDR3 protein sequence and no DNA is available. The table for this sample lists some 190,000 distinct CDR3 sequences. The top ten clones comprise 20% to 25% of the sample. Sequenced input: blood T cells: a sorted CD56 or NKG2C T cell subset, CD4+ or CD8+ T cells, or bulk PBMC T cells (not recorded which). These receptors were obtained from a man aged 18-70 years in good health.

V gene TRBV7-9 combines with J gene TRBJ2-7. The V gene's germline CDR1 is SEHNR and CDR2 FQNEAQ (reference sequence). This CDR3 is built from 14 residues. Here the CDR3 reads CASSLSTHPYEQYF. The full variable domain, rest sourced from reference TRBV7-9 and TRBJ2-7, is DTGVSQNPRHKITKRGQNVTFRCDPISEHNRLYWYRQTLGQGPEFLTYFQNEAQLEKSRLLSDRFSAERPKGSFSTLEIQRTEQGDSAMYLCASSLSTHPYEQYFGPGTRLTVT.

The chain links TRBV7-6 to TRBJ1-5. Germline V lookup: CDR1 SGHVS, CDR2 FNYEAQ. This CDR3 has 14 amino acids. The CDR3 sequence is CASSFSDSNQPQHF. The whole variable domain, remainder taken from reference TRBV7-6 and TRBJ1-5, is GAGVSQSPRYKVTKRGQDVALRCDPISGHVSLYWYRQALGQGPEFLTYFNYEAQQDKSGLPNDRFSAERPEGSISTLTIQRTEQRDSAMYRCASSFSDSNQPQHFGDGTRLSIL.

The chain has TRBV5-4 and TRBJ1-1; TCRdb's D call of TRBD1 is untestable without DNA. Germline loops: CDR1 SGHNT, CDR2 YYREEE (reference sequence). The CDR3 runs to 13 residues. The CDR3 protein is CASSLILQGEAFF.

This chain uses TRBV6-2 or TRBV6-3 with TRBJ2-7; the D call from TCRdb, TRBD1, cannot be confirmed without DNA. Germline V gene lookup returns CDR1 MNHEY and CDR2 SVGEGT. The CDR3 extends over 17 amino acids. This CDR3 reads CASSPGQSKPISYEQYF.

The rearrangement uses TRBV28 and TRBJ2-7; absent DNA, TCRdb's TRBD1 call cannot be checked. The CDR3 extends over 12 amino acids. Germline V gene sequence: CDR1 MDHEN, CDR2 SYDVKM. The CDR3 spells CASTVTGGVQYF.

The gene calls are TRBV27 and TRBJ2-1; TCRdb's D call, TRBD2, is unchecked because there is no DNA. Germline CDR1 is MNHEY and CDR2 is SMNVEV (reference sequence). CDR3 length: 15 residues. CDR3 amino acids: CAIRLSGSAYNEQFF.